The 32 T cell receptor beta chains below all came from one sample that was sequenced in a study of prognosis after radiotherapy for stage I lung cancer. Multiplex PCR in two rounds served to amplify TCR beta CDR3 from genomic DNA. Individual primers that were specific to each TRBV and TRBJ gene served in first-round PCR. TCRdb independently ran MiXCR on the multiplex PCR reads; one entry per CDR3 protein. The sample has about 59,000 distinct CDR3 sequences; about a quarter are singletons. This material consisted of PBMCs, taken before or after stereotactic body radiation therapy (not recorded which). These receptor sequences come from a donor aged 50 or older with non-small cell lung cancer.

As concerns this clonotype: A read error is the likely source, as a far larger clone sits one nucleotide away. This chain links TRBV6-4 with TRBJ2-7; a possible D gene is TRBD1 (5 bases). V lost 7 bases to trimming and J lost 3 bases, with 22 bases between them. This CDR3 comprises 16 residues. Germline loops: CDR1 MRHNA, CDR2 SNTAGT. CDR3 region: CASTAGLPSSYYEQYF. In DNA, the CDR3 is TGTGCCAGCACGGCAGGGCTACCCTCTTCCTACTACGAGCAGTACTTC.

This clonotype was recorded many times. V usage is TRBV9 and J usage is TRBJ1-2, with no clear D. With 4 bases removed from V and 4 bases from J, the gap between germline ends came to 17 bases. Germline loops: CDR1 SGDLS, CDR2 YYNGEE. The CDR3 runs to 15 residues. The CDR3 loop reads CASSPQSGQLYGYTF. DNA of the CDR3: TGTGCCAGCAGCCCTCAAAGTGGGCAGCTCTATGGCTACACCTTC.

This clonotype was detected ten times or more. The V and J genes are TRBV12-3 or TRBV12-4 and TRBJ2-1; TRBD1 aligns across 7 bases. The CDR3 extends over 14 amino acids. Trimming cost V 7 bases and J 6 bases; bases outside gene matches: 9. The CDR3 reads CASTMRDRTNEQFF. CDR3 bases: TGTGCCAGCACCATGAGGGACAGAACCAATGAGCAGTTCTTC.

In this sample, this clonotype turned up many times. The chain carries TRBV20-1 and TRBJ1-2, with D uncertain. V was shortened by 4 bases and J by 5 bases, with 8 bases between the two germline ends. CDR1 and CDR2 (germline): DFQATT, SNEGSKA (reference sequence). This CDR3 is 11 amino acids long. CDR3 in DNA: TGCAGTGCTAACGACGGGTATGGCTACACCTTC. Residues: CSANDGYGYTF.

In this sample, this clonotype turned up many times. The chain joins TRBV6-5 to TRBJ1-1; TRBD1 matches 10 bases. Unmatched junction bases numbered 7, after V lost 4 bases and J lost 11 bases. Looked up from germline, CDR1 is MNHEY and CDR2 is SVGAGI. The CDR3 has 13 residues. The CDR3 bases are TGTGCCAGCAGTTCGGGACAGGGGATTCACGCTTTCTTT. Translated: CASSSGQGIHAFF.

This clonotype has at least ten counts. The chain uses TRBV7-2 and TRBJ2-3; TRBD1 matches 10 bases. Germline CDR1 SGHTA, CDR2 FQGNSA. The trim removed 6 bases at V and 2 bases at J, leaving 2 bases unmatched. This CDR3 is built from 14 residues. CDR3 nucleotide sequence: TGTGCCAGCAGGGGACAGGGGATCACAGATACGCAGTATTTT. Protein: CASRGQGITDTQYF.

The table lists this clonotype with a count of one. A read error is the likely source, as a far larger clone sits one nucleotide away. The chain has TRBV7-9 and TRBJ2-5, with 9 nucleotides matching TRBD1. There are 15 residues in the CDR3. Germline V gene lookup returns CDR1 SEHNR and CDR2 FQNEAQ (reference sequence). Here the CDR3 DNA reads TGTGCCAGCAGCTCAGTACAGGGGGCTGGGGTTACCCGGTACTTC. Encoded protein: CASSSVQGAGVTRYF.

This clonotype was seen just once. The chain couples TRBV3-2 to TRBJ1-2; TRBD1, the table's D call, lacks a check against the DNA. TRBV3-2 is given as a pseudogene. The CDR3 consists of 16 residues. The CDR3 DNA is TGTGCCAGCAGCCAAGAAGGGGGGGGGCCCCTTGTTTACTACACCTTC. Its translation is CASSQEGGGPLVYYTF.

This clonotype was picked up many times. The chain recombines TRBV19 with TRBJ2-7; 10 bases are shared with TRBD1. Unmatched junction bases numbered 13, after V lost 5 bases and J lost 6 bases. This CDR3 comprises 16 residues. The V gene's germline CDR1 is LNHDA and CDR2 SQIVND (reference sequence). CDR3 DNA: TGTGCCAGTAGTTCCTCGGACAGGGGGTCTTTCGGCGAGCAGTACTTC. It yields the protein CASSSSDRGSFGEQYF.

On this clonotype itself: At one boundary the junction diverges from the germline segment, which might be a read error. The rearrangement joins TRBV6-1 to TRBJ1-1, with D uncertain. The CDR3 is made up of 15 amino acids. From germline, CDR1 is MNHNS and CDR2 SASEGT. The CDR3 nucleotides read TGTGCCAGCAGCGCCGTGGGAAACTCGAACACAGAAGCTTTCTTT. Translated, it gives CASSAVGNSNTEAFF.

This clonotype was detected many times. V is TRBV7-9 and J is TRBJ2-3; perhaps TRBD1 as D (5 bases). Germline V gene data show CDR1 as SEHNR and CDR2 as FQNEAQ (reference sequence). This CDR3 is 13 amino acids long. The V end was cut by 1 base, the J end by 9 bases, with 11 bases between. The CDR3 loop reads CASSLDGAPTQYF. The CDR3 region has the DNA TGTGCCAGCAGCTTAGATGGGGCGCCCACGCAGTATTTT. Variable domain in full (rest from reference TRBV7-9 and TRBJ2-3): DTGVSQNPRHKITKRGQNVTFRCDPISEHNRLYWYRQTLGQGPEFLTYFQNEAQLEKSRLLSDRFSAERPKGSFSTLEIQRTEQGDSAMYLCASSLDGAPTQYFGPGTRLTVL.

This clonotype was detected many times. The rearrangement links TRBV6-1 to TRBJ2-1; no firm D call. The CDR3 length is 11 residues. The V gene lost 6 bases and the J gene lost 12 bases, with 12 bases spanning the gap. Germline lookup yields CDR1 MNHNS and CDR2 SASEGT. DNA of the CDR3: TGTGCCAGCAGGGACCAGGCGTCGCAGTTCTTC. It yields the protein CASRDQASQFF.

About this clonotype: Mismatch with germline at one junction end may stem from a read error. CDR3 nucleotides: TGTGCCAGCAGCCAATATTCCAGCGGGGGAAGGAGCGGGGAGCTGTTTTTC. It encodes CASSQYSSGGRSGELFF. The J gene is TRBJ2-2, the V gene TRBV4-2, with 8 bases aligning to TRBD2. The length of the CDR3 is 17 residues. CDR1 LGHNA and CDR2 YNFKEQ come from the germline V gene.

This clonotype has only a few counts. The chain links TRBV9 to TRBJ1-1; TRBD1 might be the D (6 bases). Germline V gene lookup returns CDR1 SGDLS and CDR2 YYNGEE. V dropped 4 bases and J dropped 3 bases, with 16 bases sitting between them. CDR3 length equals 15 residues. In nucleotides, the CDR3 is TGTGCCAGCAGCTTAGAGGGGGGCGCCGACACTGAAGCTTTCTTT. It is translated as CASSLEGGADTEAFF.

As to this clonotype: A much larger clone differs by one base, so this may be a read error. The rearrangement joins TRBV5-6 to TRBJ1-3; 8 bases align to TRBD1. The CDR3 length is 14 residues. The V gene's germline CDR1 is SGHDT and CDR2 YYEEEE. The trim removed 1 base at V and 9 bases at J, leaving 6 bases unmatched. DNA of the CDR3: TGTGCCAGCAGCTTGAGGACAGGGCGGTGCACCATATATTTT. Translation: CASSLRTGRCTIYF.

At least ten counts were recorded for this clonotype. The V gene is TRBV7-2, the J gene TRBJ2-3; D is uncertain. Germline V gene data show CDR1 as SGHTA and CDR2 as FQGNSA. The V gene lost 3 bases and the J gene lost 0 bases, with 7 bases spanning the gap. The CDR3 is 14 residues long. The CDR3 is CASSFSPSTDTQYF. For the CDR3, the DNA is TGTGCCAGCAGCTTTTCCCCAAGCACAGATACGCAGTATTTT.

On this clonotype: A much larger clone lies one base from this, so it may be a read error. This chain links TRBV11-2 with TRBJ2-5; TRBD2 agrees at 10 bases. V lost 2 bases to trimming and J lost 5 bases; unmatched junction nucleotides: 5. The length of the CDR3 is 15 residues. CDR1 and CDR2 (germline): SGHAT, FQNNGV. The CDR3 sequence: CASSLPSGGMETQYF. CDR3 coding DNA: TGTGCCAGCAGCTTACCTAGCGGGGGTATGGAGACCCAGTACTTC.

This clonotype has ten or more counts. The genes are TRBV28 and TRBJ1-4; tentative D call: TRBD1 (6 bases). Germline loops: CDR1 MDHEN, CDR2 SYDVKM. The CDR3 extends over 15 amino acids. Trimming left V 6 bases short and J 4 bases short, with 15 bases between. The CDR3 DNA reads TGTGCCAGCAGCCCCTCCGGACAGTATAATGAAAAACTGTTTTTT. It codes for CASSPSGQYNEKLFF.

This clonotype was recorded many times. The V call is TRBV7-8, the J call TRBJ1-5, with TRBD1 as a possible D gene (6 bases). Germline V lookup: CDR1 SGHVS, CDR2 FQNEAQ. V shed 4 bases and J shed 7 bases, with 11 bases lying between them. This CDR3 is built from 13 residues. The CDR3 spells CASSWDKNQPQHF. CDR3 coding DNA: TGTGCCAGCAGCTGGGACAAAAACCAGCCCCAGCATTTT.

As to this clonotype: The junction departs from the called germline gene at one end, perhaps through a read error. This rearrangement joins TRBV6-5 to TRBJ1-5, with D hard to call. Germline lookup yields CDR1 MNHEY and CDR2 SVGAGI. The CDR3 is 15 residues long. The CDR3 here is CASIYLGYSNQPQHF. The DNA of the CDR3 is TGTGCTAGCATTTACTTGGGTTATAGCAATCAGCCCCAGCATTTT.

This clonotype has at least ten counts. V is TRBV5-6 and J is TRBJ1-6; D is possibly TRBD1 (5 bases). Germline lookup yields CDR1 SGHDT and CDR2 YYEEEE. The CDR3 is 13 residues long. Trimming took off 2 bases at V and 8 bases at J, with 8 bases between the two ends. The CDR3 protein is CASSFLGDSPLHF. The CDR3 nucleotides are TGTGCCAGCAGCTTCCTGGGGGATTCACCCCTCCACTTT.

This clonotype was seen a single time. The genes are TRBV9 and TRBJ2-6; D may be TRBD1 (5 bases). Trimming took 3 bases from V and 0 from J, leaving 16 bases between them. Germline values: CDR1 SGDLS, CDR2 YYNGEE. The CDR3 runs 18 residues. The DNA of the CDR3 is TGTGCCAGCAGCGATGTGACAGCCTTGCGCTCTGGGGCCAACGTCCTGACTTTC. Protein: CASSDVTALRSGANVLTF.

The V and J genes are TRBV20-1 and TRBJ1-2; D may be TRBD1 (5 bases). The CDR3 has 17 amino acids. Deletions cut 4 bases from V and 8 bases from J, with 29 bases between. Germline V gene lookup returns CDR1 DFQATT and CDR2 SNEGSKA (reference sequence). The DNA of the CDR3 is TGCAGTGCTATCCCCCGGGACTTTCCCAACGGGTGGGACGGCTACACCTTC. Amino acid sequence: CSAIPRDFPNGWDGYTF.

This clonotype was found many times. The rearrangement joins TRBV25-1 to TRBJ2-7; the D is unclear. The CDR3 is 11 residues long. Germline assignment: CDR1 MGHDK and CDR2 SYGVNS. V was cut by 5 bases and J by 4 bases, with 6 bases left in between. CDR3 in DNA: TGTGCCAGCAGTTCTCTATACGAGCAGTACTTC. This gives the protein CASSSLYEQYF.

Notes on this clonotype: It is likely a read error: a sequence one base away is far more abundant. This rearrangement joins TRBV6-9 to TRBJ2-5; no reliable D call. The CDR3 consists of 14 residues. Trimming removed 3 bases from V and 4 bases from J, with 12 bases in between. Germline CDR1 MNHGY, CDR2 SVAAGI. CDR3 in amino acids: CASSYLGMIETQYF. For the CDR3, the DNA is TGTGCCAGCAGTTACCTGGGGATGATAGAGACCCAGTACTTC.

This clonotype was observed many times. The rearrangement joins TRBV24-1 to TRBJ2-5, with no clear D. The ends were cut back, 2 bases at V and 7 bases at J, with 10 bases in the middle. From germline, CDR1 is KGHDR and CDR2 SFDVKD. The CDR3 is 13 amino acids. The CDR3 sequence: CATSDSLDGTQYF. For the CDR3, the DNA is TGTGCCACCAGTGATTCCCTGGATGGGACCCAGTACTTC.

This clonotype was observed at least ten times. The chain employs TRBV6-1 and TRBJ1-4; 7 nucleotides align to TRBD1. The length of the CDR3 is 15 residues. After removal of 6 bases from V and 3 bases from J, the junction contained 7 bases not matched to a gene. The germline gives CDR1 MNHNS, CDR2 SASEGT. For the CDR3, the DNA is TGTGCCAGCAGGGCTCCAGGGGGGTCTAATGAAAAACTGTTTTTT. Translation gives CASRAPGGSNEKLFF.

In this sample, this clonotype turned up many times. This sequence joins TRBV18 and TRBJ2-7; a possible D gene is TRBD1 (6 bases). V gave up 3 bases and J gave up 1 base, with 10 bases separating them. CDR3 length equals 14 residues. Germline V gene data show CDR1 as KGHSH and CDR2 as LQKENI. The CDR3: CASSPGTSSYEQYF. CDR3 coding DNA: TGTGCCAGCTCACCGGGGACATCATCCTACGAGCAGTACTTC.

This clonotype was observed a handful of times. With a much larger clone just one base away, this may be a read error. CDR3 in amino acids: CASSATSEAPQETQYF. DNA for the CDR3: TGTGCCAGCAGTGCGACTAGCGAGGCGCCCCAAGAGACCCAGTACTTC. This chain uses TRBV2 with TRBJ2-5; 8 bases are a match to TRBD2. The CDR3 is made up of 16 amino acids. Looked up from germline, CDR1 is SNHLY and CDR2 is FYNNEI. With 4 bases clipped from V and 1 base from J, the junction kept 8 bases outside the gene matches.

Concerning this clonotype itself: With a much larger clone just one base away, this may be a read error. This sequence joins TRBV11-2 and TRBJ1-1; D is possibly TRBD1 (5 bases). The CDR3 is 14 amino acids. From germline, CDR1 is SGHAT and CDR2 FQNNGV. V lost 5 bases to trimming and J lost 5 bases, with 15 bases between them. As DNA, the CDR3 is TGTGCCAGCAGCCTAACCACGACAGTAACTGAAGCTTTCTTT. This codes for CASSLTTTVTEAFF.

This clonotype was counted between two and nine times. With a much larger clone just one base away, this may be a read error. The CDR3 is CARSGPGNSQETQYF. CDR3 sequence (DNA): TGTGCCCGCAGTGGACCGGGTAATTCCCAAGAGACCCAGTACTTC. This chain connects TRBV6-2 or TRBV6-3 to TRBJ2-5, with D unclear. CDR1 MNHEY and CDR2 SVGEGT come from the germline V gene. The CDR3 contains 15 residues.

Concerning this clonotype: This probably arose from a read error, given a far larger clone one base away. The chain employs TRBV6-4 and TRBJ1-4; 8 bases map to TRBD1. CDR3 size: 14 residues. The germline V gene encodes CDR1 MRHNA and CDR2 SNTAGT. V was pared by 8 bases and J by 7 bases, with 9 bases of the junction left unmatched. As DNA, the CDR3 is TGTGCCAGCGCCCTGGGACAGGCTGTTGAAAAACTGTTTTTT. Translating gives CASALGQAVEKLFF.